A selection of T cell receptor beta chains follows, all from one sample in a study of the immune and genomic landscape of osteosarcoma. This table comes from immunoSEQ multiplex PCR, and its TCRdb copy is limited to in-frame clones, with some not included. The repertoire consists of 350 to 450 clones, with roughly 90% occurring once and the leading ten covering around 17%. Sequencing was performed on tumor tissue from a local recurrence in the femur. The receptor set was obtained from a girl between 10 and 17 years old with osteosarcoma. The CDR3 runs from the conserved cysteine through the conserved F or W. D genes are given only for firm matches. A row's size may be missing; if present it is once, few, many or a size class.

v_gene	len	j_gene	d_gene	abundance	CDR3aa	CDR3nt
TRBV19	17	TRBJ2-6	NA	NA	CASIRRAMASGANVLTF	TGTGCCAGTATAAGGCGTGCGATGGCCTCTGGGGCCAACGTCCTGACTTTC
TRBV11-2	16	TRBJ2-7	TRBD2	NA	CASSLSRLAGAPEQYF	TGTGCCAGCAGCTTAAGTAGACTAGCGGGAGCCCCCGAGCAGTACTTC
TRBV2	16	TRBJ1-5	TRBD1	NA	CASSEGVNRGMQPQHF	TGTGCCAGCAGTGAAGGAGTTAACAGGGGGATGCAGCCCCAGCATTTT
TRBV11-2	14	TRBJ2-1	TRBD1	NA	CASSEIQGAGEQFF	TGTGCCAGCAGCGAGATCCAGGGGGCCGGGGAGCAGTTCTTC
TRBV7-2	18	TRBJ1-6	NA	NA	CASSLSPNRQPKNSPLHF	TGTGCCAGCAGCTTATCACCGAATCGGCAGCCTAAGAATTCACCCCTCCACTTT
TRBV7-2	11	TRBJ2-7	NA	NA	CASSPMDEQYF	TGTGCCAGCAGCCCCATGGACGAGCAGTACTTC
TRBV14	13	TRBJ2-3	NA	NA	CASSHFVLDTQYF	TGTGCCAGCAGCCATTTTGTTTTAGATACGCAGTATTTT
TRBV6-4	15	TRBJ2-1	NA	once	CASSGSGGAYNEQFF	TGTGCCAGCAGCGGAAGCGGAGGGGCCTACAATGAGCAGTTCTTC
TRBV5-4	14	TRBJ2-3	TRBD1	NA	CASSSQGAADTQYF	TGTGCCAGCAGTTCACAGGGGGCAGCAGATACGCAGTATTTT
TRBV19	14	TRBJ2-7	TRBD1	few	CASSTRTGPYEQYF	TGTGCCAGTAGTACCCGGACAGGGCCCTACGAGCAGTACTTC
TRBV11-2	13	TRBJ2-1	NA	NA	CASSLGPPDEQFF	TGTGCCAGCAGCTTAGGCCCCCCTGATGAGCAGTTCTTC
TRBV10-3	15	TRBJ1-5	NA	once	CAISAGLESNQPQHF	TGTGCCATCAGTGCGGGACTCGAAAGCAATCAGCCCCAGCATTTT
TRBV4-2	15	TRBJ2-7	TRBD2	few	CASSQDETSGYEQYF	TGTGCCAGCAGCCAAGATGAGACTAGCGGCTACGAGCAGTACTTC
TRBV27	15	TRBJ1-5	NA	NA	CASGALGGGNQPQHF	TGTGCCAGCGGAGCCCTCGGGGGCGGCAATCAGCCCCAGCATTTT
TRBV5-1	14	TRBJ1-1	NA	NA	CASSTYTLNTEAFF	TGCGCCAGCAGCACCTACACATTGAACACTGAAGCTTTCTTT
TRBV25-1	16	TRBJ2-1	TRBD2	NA	CASSEQTSGSYNEQFF	TGTGCCAGCAGTGAGCAGACTAGCGGCTCCTACAATGAGCAGTTCTTC
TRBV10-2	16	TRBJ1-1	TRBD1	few	CASSELGTGGDTEAFF	TGCGCCAGCAGTGAGTTAGGGACAGGGGGAGACACTGAAGCTTTCTTT
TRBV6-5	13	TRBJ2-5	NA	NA	CASSRQIFETQYF	TGTGCCAGCAGTAGACAGATTTTCGAGACCCAGTACTTC
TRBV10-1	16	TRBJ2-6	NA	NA	CASSMIAQSRANVLTF	TGCGCCAGCAGTATGATCGCACAAAGTCGGGCCAACGTCCTGACTTTC
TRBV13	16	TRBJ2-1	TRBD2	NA	CASSPSWGLAVHEQFF	TGTGCCAGCAGCCCCTCCTGGGGACTAGCGGTACATGAGCAGTTCTTC
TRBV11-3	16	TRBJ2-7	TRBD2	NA	CASSPTTSYVSYEQYF	TGTGCCAGCAGCCCCACGACTAGCTATGTTTCCTACGAGCAGTACTTC
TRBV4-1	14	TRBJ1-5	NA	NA	CASSQDQGNQPQHF	TGCGCCAGCAGCCAAGATCAGGGGAATCAGCCCCAGCATTTT
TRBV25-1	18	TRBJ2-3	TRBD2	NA	CASSEGQLAGENTDTQYF	TGTGCCAGCAGTGAAGGCCAGCTAGCGGGTGAAAATACAGATACGCAGTATTTT
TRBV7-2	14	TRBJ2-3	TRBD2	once	CASSLAGGLDTQYF	TGTGCCAGCAGCTTAGCGGGAGGGTTAGATACGCAGTATTTT
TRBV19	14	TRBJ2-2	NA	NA	CASSPPRDTGELFF	TGTGCCAGTAGTCCCCCGAGGGACACCGGGGAGCTGTTTTTT
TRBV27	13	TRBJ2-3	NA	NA	CASSPMGTDTQYF	TGTGCCAGCAGTCCCATGGGCACAGATACGCAGTATTTT
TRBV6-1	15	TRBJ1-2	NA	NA	CASSEVEFISYGYTF	TGTGCCAGCAGTGAAGTTGAGTTTATAAGCTATGGCTACACCTTC
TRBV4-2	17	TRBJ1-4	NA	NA	CASSRRTDNPTNEKLFF	TGTGCCAGCAGCCGAAGGACAGACAATCCAACTAATGAAAAACTGTTTTTT
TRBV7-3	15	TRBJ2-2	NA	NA	CASSPRGPDAGELFF	TGTGCCAGCAGCCCAAGGGGCCCGGATGCCGGGGAGCTGTTTTTT
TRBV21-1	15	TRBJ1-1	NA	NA	CASRFYYTIRTEAFF	TGTGCCAGCAGATTCTACTACACAATTCGCACTGAAGCTTTCTTT
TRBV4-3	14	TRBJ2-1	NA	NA	CASSQDGMVAEQFF	TGCGCCAGCAGCCAAGATGGTATGGTAGCCGAGCAGTTCTTC
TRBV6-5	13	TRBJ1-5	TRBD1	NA	CASRRTGYQPQHF	TGTGCCAGCAGACGGACAGGGTATCAGCCCCAGCATTTT
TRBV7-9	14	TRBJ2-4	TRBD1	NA	CASSVGQGGNIQYF	TGTGCCAGCAGCGTAGGACAGGGGGGAAACATTCAGTACTTC
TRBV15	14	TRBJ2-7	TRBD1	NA	CATSRPIDRDKQYF	TGTGCCACCAGCAGACCCATCGACAGGGATAAGCAGTACTTC
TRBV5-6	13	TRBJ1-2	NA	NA	CASGVGAVYGYTF	TGTGCCAGCGGTGTGGGGGCCGTCTATGGCTACACCTTC
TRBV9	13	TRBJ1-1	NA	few	CASSVEGVTEAFF	TGTGCCAGCAGCGTAGAGGGGGTCACTGAAGCTTTCTTT
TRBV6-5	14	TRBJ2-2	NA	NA	CASNTGLETGELFF	TGTGCCAGCAATACGGGGCTGGAAACCGGGGAGCTGTTTTTT
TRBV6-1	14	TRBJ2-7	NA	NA	CASIGQTGSYEQYF	TGTGCCAGCATCGGCCAGACGGGCTCCTACGAGCAGTACTTC
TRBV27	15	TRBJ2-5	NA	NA	CASSPTPSHVETQYF	TGTGCCAGCAGCCCCACCCCCTCACACGTGGAGACCCAGTACTTC
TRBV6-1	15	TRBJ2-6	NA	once	CASSESGSGANVLTF	TGTGCCAGCAGTGAATCGGGCTCTGGGGCCAACGTCCTGACTTTC
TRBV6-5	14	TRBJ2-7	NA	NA	CASTTGRIPDEQYF	TGTGCCAGCACCACCGGACGGATCCCTGACGAGCAGTACTTC
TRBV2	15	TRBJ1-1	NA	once	CASSNRVGGGTEAFF	TGTGCCAGCAGTAACAGGGTAGGAGGAGGCACTGAAGCTTTCTTT
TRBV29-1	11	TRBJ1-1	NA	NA	CSVARRTEAFF	TGCAGCGTTGCAAGGAGAACTGAAGCTTTCTTT
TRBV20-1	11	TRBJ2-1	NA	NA	CSASRGAEQFF	TGCAGTGCTAGTAGGGGAGCTGAGCAGTTCTTC
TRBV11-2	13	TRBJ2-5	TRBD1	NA	CASSTGQGETQYF	TGTGCCAGCAGCACAGGACAGGGAGAGACCCAGTACTTC
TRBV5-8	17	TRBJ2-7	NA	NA	CASSFGLRGSGAYEQYF	TGTGCCAGCAGCTTCGGGCTTCGGGGGAGTGGAGCCTACGAGCAGTACTTC
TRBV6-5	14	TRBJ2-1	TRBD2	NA	CASSLGLEANEQFF	TGTGCCAGCAGTTTAGGACTAGAGGCCAATGAGCAGTTCTTC